The present T cell receptor beta chain was sequenced within a study of T-cell reconstitution after alpha-beta-depleted transplantation in children. Germline V gives CDR1 DFQATT, CDR2 SNEGSKA (reference sequence). This CDR3 has 14 residues. With 3 bases clipped from V and 1 base from J, the junction kept 3 bases outside the gene matches. On this clonotype itself: Its antigen is currently unknown.

Preparing the TCRbeta library involved the use of unique molecular identifiers. Each CDR3 protein gets one entry after TCRdb re-called the PCR reads with MiXCR. The sample includes about 240,000 distinct CDR3 sequences, roughly 25% of them seen just once. Overall study results and limits: The high TCRbeta diversity at day 60 in some patients came from surviving recipient T cells and thymic progenitors. Reportedly, roughly two months post-transplant, alpha-beta T cells arose from several hundred expanded graft clones. From newly produced T cells came most of the T-cell counts and diversity one year after transplant.

This clonotype originated in a girl aged 2 to 9 with Fanconi anemia, due to receive a stem cell transplant. The material sequenced was PBMCs, taken before TCRalphabeta/CD19-depleted stem cell transplant. J is TRBJ2-5 and V is TRBV20-1, with 9 bases fitting TRBD2. CDR3 sequence: CSARAGGTQETQYF. The CDR3 coding sequence is TGCAGTGCTAGGGCGGGAGGGACCCAAGAGACCCAGTACTTC.